This passage covers 16 T cell receptor beta chains from one sample sequenced in a study of blood T cell repertoires in COVID-19. The table came from immunoSEQ multiplex PCR; TCRdb's copy has only in-frame clones and leaves some out. The table records about 120,000 clones, roughly nine tenths of them present only once. Sequencing was carried out using peripheral blood. The source of these receptors is a man between 65 and 79 years old who had recovered from COVID-19.

This chain uses TRBV24-1 with TRBJ2-1, with TRBD1 matching 7 bases. Germline V gene sequence: CDR1 KGHDR, CDR2 SFDVKD. CDR3 length: 15 amino acids. The J segment lost 3 bases and the V segment lost 2 bases, leaving 3 bases of the junction unmatched. The CDR3 bases are TGTGCCACCAGTGATTCAGGGGGTCGCTACAATGAGCAGTTCTTC. Protein product: CATSDSGGRYNEQFF.

The CDR3 here is CASSMSSGWHEQYF. CDR3 coding DNA: TGTGCCAGTAGTATGTCGTCGGGGTGGCACGAGCAGTACTTC. The V gene is TRBV19, the J gene TRBJ2-7, with D perhaps matching TRBD2 (5 bases). V dropped 3 bases and J dropped 5 bases, with 14 bases sitting between them. Germline CDR1 is LNHDA and CDR2 is SQIVND (reference sequence). CDR3 length: 14 residues. Using reference TRBV19 and TRBJ2-7 for the parts outside the CDR3, the full variable domain is DGGITQSPKYLFRKEGQNVTLSCEQNLNHDAMYWYRQDPGQGLRLIYYSQIVNDFQKGDIAEGYSVSREKKESFPLTVTSAQKNPTAFYLCASSMSSGWHEQYFGPGTRLTVT.

The V gene is TRBV2, the J gene TRBJ2-3, with unresolved D. Germline CDR1 is SNHLY and CDR2 is FYNNEI. V dropped 7 bases and J dropped 0 bases, with 8 bases sitting between them. CDR3 size: 13 residues. CDR3 amino acids: CASTQLSTDTQYF. CDR3 coding DNA: TGTGCCAGCACCCAACTGAGCACAGATACGCAGTATTTT.

This clone was picked up a small number of times. The rearrangement joins TRBV4-1 to TRBJ1-1; D perhaps matches TRBD1 (5 bases). Trimming left V 4 bases short and J 0 bases short, with 15 bases between. The CDR3 length is 16 residues. Per germline, CDR1 MGHRA and CDR2 YSYEKL. In DNA, the CDR3 is TGCGCCAGCAGCCTACGGAGGGGAAACATGAACACTGAAGCTTTCTTT. It specifies CASSLRRGNMNTEAFF.

J is TRBJ1-2 and V is TRBV19; TRBD1 agrees at 8 bases. The CDR3 is 16 residues long. CDR1 is LNHDA, CDR2 SQIVND, per germline (reference sequence). The J segment lost 0 bases and the V segment lost 6 bases, leaving 9 bases of the junction unmatched. CDR3 amino acids: CASRRSTGDTNYGYTF. The CDR3 nucleotides are TGTGCCAGTAGAAGATCGACAGGGGATACTAACTATGGCTACACCTTC.

The CDR3 DNA reads as TGTGCCAGCAGCTTGCGCGCGGCTAATGAAAAACTGTTTTTT. It is translated as CASSLRAANEKLFF. The chain has TRBV7-9 and TRBJ1-4, with D hard to call. The CDR3 runs to 14 residues. V dropped 3 bases and J dropped 3 bases, with 8 bases sitting between them. Germline assignment: CDR1 SEHNR and CDR2 FQNEAQ (reference sequence). Full variable domain (outside the CDR3, taken from reference TRBV7-9 and TRBJ1-4): DTGVSQNPRHKITKRGQNVTFRCDPISEHNRLYWYRQTLGQGPEFLTYFQNEAQLEKSRLLSDRFSAERPKGSFSTLEIQRTEQGDSAMYLCASSLRAANEKLFFGSGTQLSVL.

The V and J genes are TRBV25-1 and TRBJ2-3; 9 positions match TRBD2. This CDR3 is built from 14 residues. Losses at the gene ends were 7 bases for V and 5 bases for J; bases not matched to a gene: 7. The germline V gene has CDR1 MGHDK and CDR2 SYGVNS. CDR3 sequence: CASMSSGEGDTQYF. CDR3 nucleotides: TGTGCCAGCATGTCTAGCGGGGAAGGAGATACGCAGTATTTT.

V and J are TRBV11-3 and TRBJ1-1, with 7 bases lining up with TRBD1. The CDR3 is 15 residues long. J was trimmed by 3 bases and V by 5 bases; bases with no gene match: 9. The germline V gene has CDR1 SGHNT and CDR2 YENEEA. The CDR3 is CASSKRQGSDTEAFF. The CDR3, as DNA: TGTGCCAGCAGCAAAAGACAGGGATCCGACACTGAAGCTTTCTTT.

The chain employs TRBV7-2 and TRBJ2-5; tentative D call: TRBD2 (6 bases). This CDR3 is 13 amino acids long. CDR1 is SGHTA, CDR2 FQGNSA, per germline. Trimming cost V 1 base and J 4 bases, with 7 bases left between them. CDR3 sequence reads: CASSLVEGETQYF. The CDR3 DNA follows: TGTGCCAGCAGCTTAGTGGAGGGAGAGACCCAGTACTTC.

On this clone: Being one base from a much bigger clone, this may be a read error. Within the sample, other DNA sequences also encode this same CDR3. The chain carries TRBV4-1 and TRBJ2-7; D is unresolved. The germline gives CDR1 MGHRA, CDR2 YSYEKL. Trimming removed 1 base at V and 4 bases at J, with 17 bases between. This CDR3 has 16 residues. As DNA, the CDR3 is TGCGCCAGCAGCCAAGGGTTGGGTGGGCGAACTTACGAGCAGTACTTC. Translation gives CASSQGLGGRTYEQYF.

This chain links TRBV5-4 with TRBJ1-1, with TRBD1 identical over 7 bases. The CDR3 consists of 15 residues. The ends lost 4 bases at V and 4 bases at J; junction bases unmatched: 10. The germline V gene encodes CDR1 SGHNT and CDR2 YYREEE (reference sequence). CDR3 loop: CASSPKGATATEAFF. The CDR3 DNA is TGTGCCAGCAGCCCTAAGGGGGCAACGGCCACTGAAGCTTTCTTT.

This clone was counted a few times. The chain combines TRBV7-6 with TRBJ2-7; 8 bases are shared with TRBD2. Trimming cost V 4 bases and J 7 bases; bases outside gene matches: 6. Germline assignment: CDR1 SGHVS and CDR2 FNYEAQ. The CDR3 is made up of 13 amino acids. DNA of the CDR3: TGTGCCAGCAGCTCCATACCGGGAGGGGAGCAGTACTTC. Its protein product is CASSSIPGGEQYF.

The J gene is TRBJ2-5, the V gene TRBV28, with D possibly TRBD2 on 5 matching bases. V shed 5 bases and J shed 3 bases, with 13 bases lying between them. The CDR3 sequence is 14 residues long. Germline V gene sequence: CDR1 MDHEN, CDR2 SYDVKM. The CDR3 bases are TGTGCCAGCAGTACTAGGGATCCGAAAGAGACCCAGTACTTC. Amino acid sequence: CASSTRDPKETQYF. Drawing the rest from reference TRBV28 and TRBJ2-5, the complete variable domain is DVKVTQSSRYLVKRTGEKVFLECVQDMDHENMFWYRQDPGLGLRLIYFSYDVKMKEKGDIPEGYSVSREKKERFSLILESASTNQTSMYLCASSTRDPKETQYFGPGTRLLVL.

The chain links TRBV5-1 to TRBJ1-4; a weak D match, TRBD1 (6 bases). Deletions cut 4 bases from V and 5 bases from J, with 12 bases between. Germline V gene data show CDR1 as SGHRS and CDR2 as YFSETQ. The CDR3 has 14 residues. CDR3 protein: CASSPGTWNEKLFF. The CDR3, as DNA: TGCGCCAGCAGCCCCGGGACATGGAATGAAAAACTGTTTTTT.

V gene TRBV5-1 combines with J gene TRBJ2-5, with D uncertain. The V gene's germline CDR1 is SGHRS and CDR2 YFSETQ. Deletions cut 0 bases from V and 5 bases from J, with 14 bases between. This CDR3 has 15 residues. CDR3 sequence (DNA): TGCGCCAGCAGCTTGGCCCACAGTTCATGGGAGACCCAGTACTTC. The encoded protein is CASSLAHSSWETQYF. Combining the CDR3 with reference TRBV5-1 and TRBJ2-5 gives the whole variable domain KAGVTQTPRYLIKTRGQQVTLSCSPISGHRSVSWYQQTPGQGLQFLFEYFSETQRNKGNFPGRFSGRQFSNSRSEMNVSTLELGDSALYLCASSLAHSSWETQYFGPGTRLLVL.

The rearrangement uses TRBV24-1 and TRBJ2-1, with D possibly TRBD1 on 6 matching bases. Germline V gene lookup returns CDR1 KGHDR and CDR2 SFDVKD. Trimming left V 4 bases short and J 7 bases short, with 22 bases between. The CDR3 has 17 amino acids. The CDR3 region is CATSDPRDAMRGNEQFF. CDR3 in DNA: TGTGCCACCAGTGACCCCCGTGACGCGATGAGGGGGAATGAGCAGTTCTTC.